This record looks at one TCR beta chain sequence and its context. The sample belongs to a study of PD-L1 blockade in urothelial cancer. Study background: Blood samples had a median of around 150,000 T cells.

This sample's time point: peripheral blood 6 weeks after treatment start. Assay: immunoSEQ multiplex PCR; the TCRdb copy retains only in-frame clones and omits some. The sample has around 47,000 clones, approximately 78% seen once. This CDR3 is 14 amino acids long. Trimming took 8 bases from V and 8 from J; bases not matched to a gene: 7. Per the germline V gene, CDR1 is MRHNA and CDR2 is SNTAGT. The sample was PBMCs, taken around atezolizumab (anti-PD-L1) treatment. The genes are TRBV6-4 and TRBJ1-6; 9 bases line up with TRBD1. This TCR came from a man aged 55 to 70 with urothelial cancer. Here the CDR3 reads CASGWTGDDSPLHF. The CDR3 nucleotides are TGTGCCAGCGGCTGGACAGGGGATGATTCACCCCTCCACTTT.